This T cell receptor (beta chain) came from a study of cytomegalovirus exposure and HLA in healthy donors. Whole-study findings and limits: Previously analyzed data showed that most TCR beta V segments were productive at a frequency of about 87% or about 30%. Trimming of TCR beta V- and J-genes showed a link, identified in a later analysis, to a missense DCLRE1C variant.

After removal of 1 base from V and 5 bases from J, the junction contained 5 bases not matched to a gene. The CDR3 contains 15 residues. Germline CDR1 SNHLY, CDR2 FYNNEI. A note on this clone: Its antigen is undetermined.

Vbeta (60) and Jbeta (13) primers were used in the PCR. Produced via immunoSEQ multiplex PCR; TCRdb's table is partial and in-frame only. Its listing shows 50,000 to 80,000 clones. This TCR came from a young woman in good health and CMV-seronegative. J is TRBJ2-7 and V is TRBV2, with 10 positions matching TRBD2. Sequencing was done on a sample of PBMCs. In DNA form, the CDR3 reads TGTGCCAGCAGTGAAGGAGGACTAGCGGCCGACGAGCAGTACTTC. This translates into CASSEGGLAADEQYF.